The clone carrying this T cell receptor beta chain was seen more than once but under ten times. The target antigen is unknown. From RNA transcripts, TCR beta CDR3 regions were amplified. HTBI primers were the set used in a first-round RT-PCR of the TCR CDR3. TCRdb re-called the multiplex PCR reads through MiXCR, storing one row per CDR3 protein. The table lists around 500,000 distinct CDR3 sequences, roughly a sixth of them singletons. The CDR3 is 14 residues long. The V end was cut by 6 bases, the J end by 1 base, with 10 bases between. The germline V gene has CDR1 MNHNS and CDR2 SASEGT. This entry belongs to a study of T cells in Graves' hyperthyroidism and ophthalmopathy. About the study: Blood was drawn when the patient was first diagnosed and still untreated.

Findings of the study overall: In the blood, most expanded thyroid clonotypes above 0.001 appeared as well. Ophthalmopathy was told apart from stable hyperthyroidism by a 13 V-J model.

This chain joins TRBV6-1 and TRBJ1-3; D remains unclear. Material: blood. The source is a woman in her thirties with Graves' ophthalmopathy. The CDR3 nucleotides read TGTGCCAGCAGGGTCGAACTATCTGGAAACACCATATATTTT. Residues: CASRVELSGNTIYF.